Detailed here is one T cell receptor (beta chain). These data come from a study of blood T cell repertoires in COVID-19. Sequencing was performed with immunoSEQ multiplex PCR; in TCRdb, only in-frame clones are kept and a portion is missing. The repertoire has around 300,000 clones, around 83% of them found once; the top ten carry roughly 3%. The CDR3 has 12 amino acids. V shed 3 bases and J shed 5 bases, with 8 bases lying between them. The germline V gene encodes CDR1 KGHSH and CDR2 LQKENI. The rearrangement joins TRBV18 to TRBJ2-7, with TRBD2 as a possible D gene (7 bases). This receptor was obtained from a man younger than 45 with active or convalescent COVID-19. Material for sequencing was peripheral blood. CDR3 sequence (DNA): TGTGCCAGCTCACCGGGGGGGCACGAGCAGTACTTC. Protein product: CASSPGGHEQYF.